This is a list of T cell receptor beta chains from one sample in a study of T cell responses to AZD1222 COVID-19 vaccine. Here immunoSEQ multiplex PCR was the method, and the copy in TCRdb shows in-frame clones only, minus some. The sample has 95,000 to 100,000 clones; just over 90% are singletons. The sequences come from peripheral blood, collected on day 0 of AZD1222 vaccination. These receptor sequences come from an adult in good health. Both conserved end residues are part of each CDR3. A D gene is named only where the DNA matches it firmly. Expanded clones get a size class; other rows say once, few or many, or leave the size out.

j_gene: TRBJ1-2; abundance: once; d_gene: NA; v_gene: TRBV25-1; CDR3nt: TGTGCCAGCAGTCCCCAGACATCCCCCACCATCTATGGCTACACCTTC; CDR3aa: CASSPQTSPTIYGYTF
j_gene: TRBJ1-1; abundance: NA; d_gene: NA; v_gene: TRBV19; CDR3nt: TGTGCCAGTAGTTTAATAGGGAGCACTGAAGCTTTCTTT; CDR3aa: CASSLIGSTEAFF
j_gene: TRBJ2-4; abundance: few; d_gene: NA; v_gene: TRBV7-9; CDR3nt: TGTGCCAGCAGCTTGGGTCCCCGGCTAGCCAAAAACATTCAGTACTTC; CDR3aa: CASSLGPRLAKNIQYF
j_gene: TRBJ2-1; abundance: NA; d_gene: NA; v_gene: TRBV9; CDR3nt: TGTGCCAGCAGCACAAATCTGGGCAAACCCTTTAATGAGCAGTTCTTC; CDR3aa: CASSTNLGKPFNEQFF
j_gene: TRBJ2-1; abundance: once; d_gene: TRBD2; v_gene: TRBV12-3/TRBV12-4; CDR3nt: TGTGCCACCTCCAGCGGGGGTAGCGATGAGCAGTTCTTC; CDR3aa: CATSSGGSDEQFF
j_gene: TRBJ1-5; abundance: NA; d_gene: NA; v_gene: TRBV2; CDR3nt: TGTGCCAGCAATGAATTGGGGAGCAATCAGCCCCAGCATTTT; CDR3aa: CASNELGSNQPQHF
j_gene: TRBJ2-1; abundance: once; d_gene: NA; v_gene: TRBV11-2; CDR3nt: TGTGCCAGCAGCCCATGCCGGCGGTACAATGAGCAGTTCTTC; CDR3aa: CASSPCRRYNEQFF
j_gene: TRBJ1-2; abundance: NA; d_gene: TRBD1; v_gene: TRBV6-5; CDR3nt: TGTGCCAGCAGCATCGGGACAGTTTATGGCTACACCTTC; CDR3aa: CASSIGTVYGYTF
j_gene: TRBJ1-4; abundance: NA; d_gene: NA; v_gene: TRBV30; CDR3nt: TGTGCCTGGACTGCCAAGGTTACTGCTAATGAAAAACTGTTTTTT; CDR3aa: CAWTAKVTANEKLFF
j_gene: TRBJ1-1; abundance: NA; d_gene: TRBD1; v_gene: TRBV7-3; CDR3nt: TGTGCCAGCAGACTTTCACAGGGGGCGGCTGAAGCTTTCTTT; CDR3aa: CASRLSQGAAEAFF
j_gene: TRBJ2-7; abundance: NA; d_gene: NA; v_gene: TRBV4-2; CDR3nt: TGTGCCAGCAGCCCCCCTGGCAGTAACTACGACTACGAGCAGTACTTC; CDR3aa: CASSPPGSNYDYEQYF
j_gene: TRBJ2-5; abundance: NA; d_gene: NA; v_gene: TRBV7-9; CDR3nt: TGTGCCAGCAGCTTACTAAGGGGAGAGCAAGAGACCCAGTACTTC; CDR3aa: CASSLLRGEQETQYF
j_gene: TRBJ1-6; abundance: once; d_gene: TRBD1; v_gene: TRBV28; CDR3nt: TGTGCCAGCAGGGCCGGGACAGGGGGCCGTTCACCCCTCCACTTT; CDR3aa: CASRAGTGGRSPLHF
j_gene: TRBJ2-5; abundance: NA; d_gene: NA; v_gene: TRBV7-2; CDR3nt: TGTGCCAGCACTGGTGGGCGAGGCCAAGAGACCCAGTACTTC; CDR3aa: CASTGGRGQETQYF
j_gene: TRBJ1-2; abundance: NA; d_gene: NA; v_gene: TRBV10-3; CDR3nt: TGTGCCATCAGTGAGTCTGGTGGCTTCTATGGCTACACCTTC; CDR3aa: CAISESGGFYGYTF
j_gene: TRBJ2-1; abundance: NA; d_gene: NA; v_gene: TRBV6-4; CDR3nt: TGTGCCAGCAGAAACTTATACAATGAGCAGTTCTTC; CDR3aa: CASRNLYNEQFF
j_gene: TRBJ1-1; abundance: few; d_gene: NA; v_gene: TRBV9; CDR3nt: TGTGCCAGCAGCGCCCCTCCCACTGAAGCTTTCTTT; CDR3aa: CASSAPPTEAFF
j_gene: TRBJ1-5; abundance: NA; d_gene: TRBD1; v_gene: TRBV19; CDR3nt: TGTGCCAGCCGACAGGGGGGGGATCAGCCCCAGCATTTT; CDR3aa: CASRQGGDQPQHF
j_gene: TRBJ2-1; abundance: NA; d_gene: NA; v_gene: TRBV5-4; CDR3nt: TGTGCCAGCAGCCTATCGAGCTCCTACAATGAGCAGTTCTTC; CDR3aa: CASSLSSSYNEQFF
j_gene: TRBJ1-1; abundance: NA; d_gene: NA; v_gene: TRBV20-1; CDR3nt: TGCAGTGCACCGAGGGGTACTGAAGCTTTCTTT; CDR3aa: CSAPRGTEAFF
j_gene: TRBJ1-1; abundance: NA; d_gene: TRBD1; v_gene: TRBV7-9; CDR3nt: TGTGCCAGCAGCTCATTGGCCGATACAGGGGGAACTGAAGCTTTCTTT; CDR3aa: CASSSLADTGGTEAFF
j_gene: TRBJ1-1; abundance: NA; d_gene: NA; v_gene: TRBV27; CDR3nt: TGTGCCAGCAGTTTATCGAGGGGGGGCGGCACTGAAGCTTTCTTT; CDR3aa: CASSLSRGGGTEAFF
j_gene: TRBJ1-5; abundance: few; d_gene: NA; v_gene: TRBV2; CDR3nt: TGTGCCAGCAGACTCCGTGGGGGTCAGCCCCAGCATTTT; CDR3aa: CASRLRGGQPQHF
j_gene: TRBJ1-2; abundance: NA; d_gene: NA; v_gene: TRBV2; CDR3nt: TGTGCCAGCAGTGATAGGGCAGACTCTAACTATGGCTACACCTTC; CDR3aa: CASSDRADSNYGYTF
j_gene: TRBJ2-7; abundance: NA; d_gene: NA; v_gene: TRBV10-3; CDR3nt: TGTGCCATCAGTGAGTCAGGCAGGGTGGTCGAGCAGTACTTC; CDR3aa: CAISESGRVVEQYF
j_gene: TRBJ1-4; abundance: NA; d_gene: NA; v_gene: TRBV6-5; CDR3nt: TGTGCCAGCCTTGGGGGGGGAGAAAAACTGTTTTTT; CDR3aa: CASLGGGEKLFF
j_gene: TRBJ1-3; abundance: NA; d_gene: NA; v_gene: TRBV7-9; CDR3nt: TGTGCCAGCAGCCCCCCTCTCTTTGTAGGAAACACCATATATTTT; CDR3aa: CASSPPLFVGNTIYF
j_gene: TRBJ2-2; abundance: NA; d_gene: TRBD1; v_gene: TRBV10-3; CDR3nt: TGTGCCATCAGCCGTACAGGGGATGGCACCGGGGAGCTGTTTTTT; CDR3aa: CAISRTGDGTGELFF